A selection of T cell receptor beta chains follows, all from one sample in a study of T cells after yellow fever vaccination. TCRdb re-derived calls from the 5' RACE reads in MiXCR, one entry per CDR3 protein. The top ten hold roughly 57% of the sample, which has thousands of distinct CDR3 sequences, about 6% seen once. The specimen was PBMCs, either bulk or a sorted T-cell subset (CD4+, CD8+, memory, or dextramer-sorted; not recorded which), collected roughly 14 days after the first yellow fever vaccination. These receptors were taken from a man aged 18 to 30 who received the YFV17D yellow fever vaccine. Each CDR3 is given with its conserved first and last residue. Each record gives: J gene, clone size, D gene, V gene, CDR3 protein, CDR3 DNA. The D gene is left open where the match is weak. Clone size, where shown, is once, few, many, or a class for clones that have expanded.

TRBJ1-4 | many | - | TRBV7-2 | CASSLDGRFNEKLFF | TGTGCCAGCAGCTTAGACGGCAGGTTTAATGAAAAACTGTTTTTT
TRBJ2-3 | many | - | TRBV7-3 | CASSPTGLDTQYF | TGTGCCAGCAGCCCTACAGGGTTAGATACGCAGTATTTT
TRBJ2-3 | many | - | TRBV20-1 | CSARGGQGWDTQYF | TGCAGTGCTAGAGGTGGCCAGGGGTGGGATACGCAGTATTTT
TRBJ1-2 | few | TRBD1 | TRBV10-3 | CAISDRGKGYTF | TGTGCCATCAGTGACAGGGGGAAAGGCTACACCTTC
TRBJ2-5 | many | - | TRBV6-5 | CASRAGVRETQYF | TGTGCCAGCAGAGCAGGGGTGAGGGAGACCCAGTACTTC
TRBJ1-5 | many | - | TRBV12-3/TRBV12-4 | CASGGNQPQHF | TGTGCCAGCGGTGGTAATCAGCCCCAGCATTTT
TRBJ1-1 | many | - | TRBV4-3 | CASSQASSGQPTLNTEAFF | TGCGCCAGCAGCCAAGCCTCCTCCGGACAGCCTACCTTGAACACTGAAGCTTTCTTT
TRBJ1-1 | many | - | TRBV20-1 | CSAPVPREGGYTEAFF | TGCAGTGCTCCTGTCCCTCGTGAGGGGGGGTACACTGAAGCTTTCTTT
TRBJ2-2 | many | - | TRBV19 | CASSVVLITGELFF | TGTGCCAGTAGTGTGGTCCTCATAACCGGGGAGCTGTTTTTT
TRBJ2-3 | many | TRBD2 | TRBV5-1 | CASSRGAGGPDTQYF | TGCGCCAGCAGCCGGGGCGCGGGGGGCCCCGATACGCAGTATTTT
TRBJ1-4 | many | - | TRBV4-1 | CASSQGLEHLATNEKLFF | TGCGCCAGCAGCCAAGGATTAGAACACCTTGCAACTAATGAAAAACTGTTTTTT
TRBJ2-3 | - | - | TRBV11-1 | CASSTPTYTQYF | TGTGCCAGCAGCACTCCAACTTATACGCAGTATTTT
TRBJ2-1 | - | - | TRBV5-6 | CASSPGLLYNEQFF | TGTGCCAGCAGCCCCGGGCTCCTCTACAATGAGCAGTTCTTC
TRBJ2-5 | - | TRBD2 | TRBV15 | CAIESTSAETQYF | TGTGCCATAGAATCGACTAGCGCGGAGACCCAGTACTTC
TRBJ2-3 | many | TRBD2 | TRBV20-1 | CSARYSGPDTQYF | TGCAGTGCTAGATATAGCGGGCCCGATACGCAGTATTTT
TRBJ2-1 | few | TRBD1 | TRBV12-3/TRBV12-4 | CARSFPRTGPPLKDNEQFF | TGTGCCCGCAGTTTTCCGAGGACAGGGCCACCGTTAAAAGACAATGAGCAGTTCTTC
TRBJ2-7 | many | - | TRBV18 | CASSPGELYEQYF | TGTGCCAGCTCACCGGGGGAACTTTACGAGCAGTACTTC
TRBJ2-3 | many | - | TRBV20-1 | CSVGTPRLTDTQYF | TGCAGTGTCGGGACTCCAAGACTCACAGATACGCAGTATTTT
TRBJ2-1 | many | - | TRBV9 | CASSVGPGKSYNEQFF | TGTGCCAGCAGCGTAGGGCCCGGGAAAAGCTACAATGAGCAGTTCTTC
TRBJ1-5 | many | - | TRBV30 | CACGGQPQHF | TGTGCCTGCGGGGGTCAGCCCCAGCATTTT
TRBJ2-1 | many | - | TRBV7-9 | CASSPGDNEQFF | TGTGCCAGCAGTCCTGGGGACAATGAGCAGTTCTTC
TRBJ1-3 | many | TRBD1 | TRBV7-9 | CASSGRVGTDQNTIYF | TGTGCCAGCAGCGGAAGGGTCGGGACAGATCAAAACACCATATATTTT
TRBJ2-1 | many | - | TRBV12-3/TRBV12-4 | CASSFHGGGFNEQFF | TGTGCCAGCAGTTTTCATGGGGGGGGCTTCAATGAGCAGTTCTTC
TRBJ2-1 | many | - | TRBV24-1 | CATSDYRGVGNEQFF | TGTGCCACCAGCGACTATCGTGGGGTTGGGAATGAGCAGTTCTTC
TRBJ2-2 | many | - | TRBV7-9 | CASSLVRILYPSNTGELFF | TGTGCCAGCAGCTTAGTCCGGATATTATATCCCTCGAACACCGGGGAGCTGTTTTTT
TRBJ2-1 | many | - | TRBV6-5 | CASSYKGGRAARGNEQFF | TGTGCCAGCAGTTACAAGGGGGGACGGGCCGCCCGGGGGAATGAGCAGTTCTTC
TRBJ2-1 | many | TRBD2 | TRBV4-3 | CASSQETSGGYNEQFF | TGCGCCAGCAGCCAAGAAACTAGCGGGGGGTACAATGAGCAGTTCTTC
TRBJ2-3 | many | TRBD2 | TRBV5-4 | CASSLFVGAGGEDTQYF | TGTGCCAGCAGCTTGTTTGTCGGTGCGGGGGGTGAAGATACGCAGTATTTT
TRBJ2-2 | many | TRBD1 | TRBV11-2 | CASSLQTGGNTGELFF | TGTGCCAGCAGCTTACAGACAGGGGGTAACACCGGGGAGCTGTTTTTT
TRBJ1-1 | many | - | TRBV18 | CASSPAQGSPSNTEAFF | TGTGCCAGCTCACCTGCCCAGGGCAGCCCCTCGAACACTGAAGCTTTCTTT
TRBJ1-2 | many | - | TRBV5-1 | CASSLVPGPRYGYTF | TGCGCCAGCAGCTTGGTCCCGGGCCCTCGCTATGGCTACACCTTC
TRBJ2-1 | many | - | TRBV15 | CATALGWTGSYNEQFF | TGTGCCACCGCGCTGGGTTGGACCGGCTCCTACAATGAGCAGTTCTTC
TRBJ1-2 | many | - | TRBV5-1 | CASNYGPAVYGYTF | TGCGCCAGCAACTACGGGCCGGCGGTCTATGGCTACACCTTC
TRBJ1-3 | many | - | TRBV4-3 | CASSQTPLSAGFGNTIYF | TGCGCCAGCAGCCAGACCCCCCTCTCTGCAGGGTTTGGAAACACCATATATTTT
TRBJ2-7 | - | - | TRBV12-3/TRBV12-4 | CASSLPGNTEQYF | TGTGCCAGCAGTTTACCAGGGAATACCGAGCAGTACTTC
TRBJ1-2 | many | - | TRBV10-3 | CAISGLGQPNTNYGYTF | TGTGCCATCAGTGGTCTTGGACAGCCCAATACTAACTATGGCTACACCTTC
TRBJ1-6 | - | TRBD1 | TRBV4-1 | CASSADRGFSPLHF | TGCGCCAGCAGCGCAGACAGGGGGTTTTCACCCCTCCACTTT
TRBJ1-2 | many | - | TRBV5-1 | CASSVTSGGRGYTF | TGCGCCAGCAGCGTAACATCGGGGGGCCGTGGCTACACCTTC
TRBJ1-5 | many | TRBD1 | TRBV20-1 | CSALGQRNNQPQHF | TGCAGTGCGTTGGGACAGCGCAATAATCAGCCCCAGCATTTT
TRBJ1-3 | many | - | TRBV12-3/TRBV12-4 | CASSLSVSGNTIYF | TGTGCCAGCAGTTTATCGGTCTCTGGAAACACCATATATTTT
TRBJ1-1 | many | TRBD1 | TRBV12-3/TRBV12-4 | CASSWHRGGNTEAFF | TGTGCCAGCAGCTGGCACAGGGGTGGGAACACTGAAGCTTTCTTT
TRBJ2-7 | many | TRBD1 | TRBV14 | CASSPGTGGIYEQYF | TGTGCCAGCAGCCCGGGGACAGGGGGCATCTACGAGCAGTACTTC
TRBJ1-2 | many | - | TRBV12-3/TRBV12-4 | CASSLRQVGGYTF | TGTGCCAGCAGTTTAAGGCAGGTGGGGGGCTACACCTTC
TRBJ2-5 | many | - | TRBV5-1 | CASSGYRGGVVETQYF | TGCGCCAGCAGCGGATACAGGGGAGGGGTAGTAGAGACCCAGTACTTC
TRBJ2-7 | - | - | TRBV12-3/TRBV12-4 | CASSINTPYEQYF | TGTGCCAGCAGTATTAATACACCCTACGAGCAGTACTTC
TRBJ2-7 | medium-sized | - | TRBV20-1 | CSAILANRYEQYF | TGCAGTGCTATTCTAGCGAATCGGTACGAGCAGTACTTC
TRBJ2-7 | many | - | TRBV10-3 | CAISESRTTPYEQYF | TGTGCCATCAGTGAGTCGAGAACAACCCCCTACGAGCAGTACTTC
TRBJ1-6 | many | - | TRBV5-1 | CASSSLGGDDSPLHF | TGCGCCAGCAGCTCCTTGGGAGGGGACGATTCACCCCTCCACTTT
TRBJ2-7 | many | - | TRBV12-3/TRBV12-4 | CASSWGTQAYEQYF | TGTGCCAGCAGTTGGGGGACCCAAGCCTACGAGCAGTACTTC
TRBJ1-5 | many | TRBD1 | TRBV5-1 | CASSFSGQHNQPQHF | TGCGCCAGCAGCTTCTCGGGACAGCACAATCAGCCCCAGCATTTT
TRBJ1-5 | many | - | TRBV10-3 | CAISEFSGRDQPQHF | TGTGCCATCAGTGAGTTCTCAGGGAGGGACCAGCCCCAGCATTTT
TRBJ2-3 | many | - | TRBV4-2 | CASSQVEDTQYF | TGTGCCAGCAGCCAAGTGGAAGATACGCAGTATTTT
TRBJ2-1 | many | TRBD2 | TRBV11-2 | CASSLDRIRGGLNEQFF | TGTGCCAGCAGCTTAGATCGCATCCGGGGGGGCTTGAATGAGCAGTTCTTC
TRBJ2-3 | many | - | TRBV7-3 | CASSSRVTDTQYF | TGTGCCAGCAGCTCACGGGTCACAGATACGCAGTATTTT
TRBJ2-2 | many | - | TRBV7-2 | CASSLPLAGELFF | TGTGCCAGCAGCTTACCGCTGGCCGGGGAGCTGTTTTTT
TRBJ1-2 | medium-sized | - | TRBV10-3 | CAISESAAYGYTF | TGTGCCATCAGTGAGTCGGCGGCCTATGGCTACACCTTC
TRBJ1-1 | many | - | TRBV4-3 | CASSQEGAEAFF | TGCGCCAGCAGCCAGGAGGGAGCTGAAGCTTTCTTT
TRBJ2-5 | many | - | TRBV12-3/TRBV12-4 | CASTPWGPETQYF | TGTGCCAGCACCCCTTGGGGTCCAGAGACCCAGTACTTC
TRBJ2-2 | - | - | TRBV7-1 | CASSSGMHCGELFF | TGTGCCAGCAGCTCCGGAATGCACTGCGGGGAGCTGTTTTTT